The TCR beta chain under discussion was sequenced for a study of regulatory T cells in long-lasting Graves disease (dated by TCRdb to the early 2020s). About the study as a whole: Newly diagnosed Graves' disease patients had taken antithyroid drugs for less than 3 months. Persistent Graves' disease patients were compared with newly diagnosed Graves' disease patients by peripheral blood TCR sequencing and RNA sequencing. The study was conducted in China and was registered as a clinical trial. A total of around 35 samples underwent TCR sequencing: some 13 from persistent and roughly 20 from newly diagnosed Graves' disease patients. Study-level results and caveats: Sequencing and analysis were limited to the TCR beta chain. Persistent disease showed preferential use of TRBV28, TRBJ1-2 and TRBJ2-5, whereas newly diagnosed disease favored TRBV20-1 and TRBJ2-1. The authors acknowledged the small sample size as a limitation that may reduce accuracy. Patients with persistent disease shared more public clonotypes (about 2,700) than newly diagnosed patients did (966). Only peripheral blood was studied, because thyroid tissue, the primary lesion, was inaccessible. Compared with newly diagnosed patients, persistent Graves' disease patients had lower TCR Shannon entropy and fewer highly expanded clones, which suggests clonal expansion.

Trimming leaves V shorter by 4 bases and J shorter by 2 bases, with the junction holding 5 bases beyond the gene matches. Spanning cysteine to phenylalanine, the CDR3 consists of 16 amino acids. Only CDR3 DNA is held: 48 bases, read in frame from base 1. Sequences SGHTA (CDR1) and FQGTGA (CDR2) are obtained from the germline V gene. The time point label for this specimen denotes: newly diagnosed GD, antithyroid drugs for less than 3 months. RNA was extracted from PBMCs in TRIzol for both TCR sequencing and RNA sequencing. Graves' disease was diagnosed according to American Thyroid Association guidelines. Recruitment of patients was carried out at an endocrinology department in Xi'an, China. Each patient gave about 9.1 milliliters of peripheral blood, collected in an EDTA anticoagulant tube. Ficoll Paque Plus density gradient separation was used to isolate PBMCs, and no additional T cell sorting was done. An Agilent 2100 Bioanalyzer and agarose gel were used to check RNA quality, while a NanoDrop 2000 measured RNA concentration.

The library was made by multiplex PCR. The reads were generated on an Illumina HiSeq 4000. iRepertoire HTBI primers and Arm-PCR amplification of CDR3 regions were used to construct TCR beta libraries. PCR products were gel purified before sequencing. The original methods were these. Gene usage analysis of CDR3 amino acid clonotypes relied on the roughly 67 TRBV and 13 to 15 TRBJ segments identified across samples. COPE and FqMerger were used to merge filtered high-quality paired reads into contigs. BLAST was used to align contigs to the IMGT TRBV, TRBD and TRBJ reference genes, and CDR3 was defined following IMGT. Any clonotype with a frequency above 0.1% was counted as a highly expanded clone. Shannon entropy was used to measure repertoire diversity, and the Gini coefficient was used to measure V-J evenness. Clonotypes shared by more than one individual were considered public. The public sequencing data were trimmed at Q25 with fastp and processed into clonotypes with MiXCR by TCRdb, which kept only in-frame beta chains. Identical CDR3 protein sequences are pooled into one entry, listed with their most common genes and DNA. The V and J calls shown here were made by TCRdb, not taken from the authors' results. Here the sample has approximately 470,000 distinct CDR3 sequences; 15% to 20% occur a single time. 9% to 15% of the sample goes to the ten largest clones.

Ten or more counts support this clonotype. The antigen this receptor binds is unknown. No much larger clonotype is one base removed from it; base qualities were not supplied. Another study also made use of these data, one on T cells in Graves' hyperthyroidism and ophthalmopathy. As the second study states: Stable Graves' hyperthyroidism was defined as the absence of progression to ophthalmopathy over 18 months of follow-up. Hyperthyroidism patients were aged 18 to 65 years and newly diagnosed, with disease duration of less than 2 months. Any patient with an uncontrolled infection, another autoimmune disease, pregnancy or lactation was excluded. Diagnoses were based on clinical symptoms, serum thyroxine and TRAb, thyroid ultrasound and orbital computed tomography. For the first round of RT-PCR on the TCR CDR3, the HTBI primer set was used together with the Qiagen OneStep RT-PCR kit. Most expanded thyroid clonotypes (frequency above 0.001) were also detected in blood, suggesting blood repertoires may reflect thyroid immune responses. In cross-validation, a model built on a 13 V-J signature told ophthalmopathy apart from stable hyperthyroidism with roughly 87% sensitivity and about 81% specificity, and in testing the same model reached 80%/75%. In validation, the model predicted progression to ophthalmopathy with 55% to 71% sensitivity and 72% to 85% specificity, a median of approximately 6.7 months before onset. A discovery cohort of roughly 100 patients, fewer than 50 with Graves' ophthalmopathy and 55 to 60 with stable Graves' hyperthyroidism, was used to find distinguishing TCR V-J signatures. Prospective prediction of ophthalmopathy was tested in an independent validation cohort consisting of 18 to 20 hyperthyroidism patients and around 17 patients who later progressed to ophthalmopathy. The 100 or so discovery patients were randomly split 7:3 into training and test sets. The study also compared thyroid tissue and blood T-cell repertoires from five or six Graves' hyperthyroidism patients. Once sampling was done, hyperthyroidism patients were given methimazole at a starting dose of 30 mg daily, whereas ophthalmopathy patients were given high-dose intravenous methylprednisolone. Libraries were constructed in a second round of multiplex PCR, after which size selection and purification were performed. Libraries were sequenced paired-end with 100 bp reads on an Illumina HiSeq2000. SOAPnuke was used to process the raw data, removing reads that contained adapters or uncalled bases, had a mean Phred below 15, or lacked an exact match to the constant primer or identifier. COPE v1.2.5 was used to merge the high-quality paired reads, and each unique nucleotide sequence was defined as a clonotype. MiTCR v1.1 was used to align clonotypes to the IMGT TRBV, TRBD and TRBJ reference segments. The analysis included only V-J combinations with a frequency above 0.0001, which together covered approximately 99% of the repertoires. The TCS score was defined as F50 (clonal expansion) divided by E x V (chaos), with BLOSUM62-based TCRdist calculated between CDR3 peptides within each V-J. Welch's t-statistics and random forest reduced 450 to 600 V-J features to 10 to 15, which were used in a naive Bayes classifier (R e1071). Sample size was not statistically predetermined, and investigators were not blinded to group allocation. TCR Vbeta CDR3 sequencing of some 140 peripheral blood samples (more than 40 ophthalmopathy, 75 hyperthyroidism and approximately 17 progressor patients) is reported in the paper.

The sequence joins TRBV7-3 to TRBJ2-3, and TRBD2 aligns with 11 junction nucleotides. Sequenced material: peripheral blood mononuclear cells (PBMCs), taken at new diagnosis, from a patient treated with antithyroid drugs. The source of this sequence is a man between 40 and 49 years old with Graves disease. Donor details come from another sample of the same person, matched by shared clones. In nucleotide form, the sequence is TGTGCCAGCAGCTCTTTAGCGGGAGGGCCCACAGATACGCAGTATTTT. Translated, this gives CASSSLAGGPTDTQYF.